The 29 T cell receptor beta chains below all came from one sample that was sequenced in a study of T cell responses to AZD1222 COVID-19 vaccine. Clones were read by immunoSEQ multiplex PCR, and TCRdb kept only the in-frame ones, dropping some. This table holds around 160,000 clones, about 93% found once. The sequences come from peripheral blood, collected on day 0 of AZD1222 vaccination. These receptors all come from an adult in good health.

The chain joins TRBV2 to TRBJ1-2, with 10 bases fitting TRBD1. V trimming: 5 bases; J trimming: 6 bases; junction bases outside the gene matches: 6. The CDR3 has 14 amino acids. Germline assignment: CDR1 SNHLY and CDR2 FYNNEI. Written as DNA, the CDR3 is TGTGCCAGCAGTTGGGACAGGGGTTCGCATGGCTACACCTTC. This gives the protein CASSWDRGSHGYTF.

The rearrangement joins TRBV5-1 to TRBJ1-2; D is undetermined. Trimming left V 0 bases short and J 4 bases short, with 16 bases between. From germline, CDR1 is SGHRS and CDR2 YFSETQ. The CDR3 consists of 16 residues. Here the CDR3 reads CASSLAHRPPPYGYTF. DNA of the CDR3: TGCGCCAGCAGCTTGGCCCACCGACCGCCACCCTATGGCTACACCTTC. Full variable domain (missing parts from reference TRBV5-1 and TRBJ1-2): KAGVTQTPRYLIKTRGQQVTLSCSPISGHRSVSWYQQTPGQGLQFLFEYFSETQRNKGNFPGRFSGRQFSNSRSEMNVSTLELGDSALYLCASSLAHRPPPYGYTFGSGTRLTVV.

The chain is built from TRBV4-1 and TRBJ2-7; D gene unclear. The CDR3 totals 15 residues. Germline V gives CDR1 MGHRA, CDR2 YSYEKL. Trimming took off 1 base at V and 2 bases at J, with 12 bases between the two ends. CDR3 nucleotide sequence: TGCGCCAGCAGCCAAGGCTGGGTTACCGCCTACGAGCAGTACTTC. Protein: CASSQGWVTAYEQYF.

The gene calls are TRBV7-9 and TRBJ1-2; TRBD1 aligns across 12 bases. The ends lost 5 bases at V and 7 bases at J; junction bases unmatched: 14. Germline loops: CDR1 SEHNR, CDR2 FQNEAQ (reference sequence). There are 17 residues in the CDR3. CDR3 loop: CASSPHYGGQGAFGYTF. In DNA, the CDR3 is TGTGCCAGCAGCCCCCATTACGGGGGACAGGGGGCGTTTGGCTACACCTTC.

V gene TRBV5-1 combines with J gene TRBJ1-1; the D is unclear. The V gene lost 1 base and the J gene lost 2 bases, with 9 bases spanning the gap. CDR3 length: 14 residues. The germline gives CDR1 SGHRS, CDR2 YFSETQ. CDR3 region: CASSLHTSNTEAFF. The CDR3, as DNA: TGCGCCAGCAGCTTGCATACAAGCAACACTGAAGCTTTCTTT. The variable domain in full, with the rest retrieved from reference TRBV5-1 and TRBJ1-1, is KAGVTQTPRYLIKTRGQQVTLSCSPISGHRSVSWYQQTPGQGLQFLFEYFSETQRNKGNFPGRFSGRQFSNSRSEMNVSTLELGDSALYLCASSLHTSNTEAFFGQGTRLTVV.

V and J are TRBV6-5 and TRBJ1-1; TRBD1 might be the D (5 bases). Trimming shortened V by 0 bases and J by 8 bases, and 7 bases separated the two germline ends. Germline V lookup: CDR1 MNHEY, CDR2 SVGAGI. This CDR3 is built from 12 residues. The CDR3 loop reads CASSYSAGEAFF. Here the CDR3 DNA reads TGTGCCAGCAGTTACTCCGCAGGGGAAGCTTTCTTT.

The V gene is TRBV29-1, the J gene TRBJ2-1; TRBD2 matches 13 bases. The CDR3 runs 15 residues. Trimming took 4 bases from V and 9 from J; bases not matched to a gene: 9. Germline CDR1 and CDR2: SQVTM and ANQGSEA. The CDR3 sequence: CSVALLAGGPGEQFF. The DNA of the CDR3 is TGCAGCGTTGCTTTACTAGCGGGAGGGCCAGGTGAGCAGTTCTTC.

This chain joins TRBV5-1 and TRBJ1-6; D gene ambiguous. The germline V gene encodes CDR1 SGHRS and CDR2 YFSETQ. This CDR3 is built from 13 residues. V lost 8 bases to trimming and J lost 5 bases, with 11 bases between them. The CDR3 loop is CASMARDNSPLHF. The CDR3 coding sequence is TGCGCCAGTATGGCCCGGGATAATTCACCCCTCCACTTT.

The chain uses TRBV15 and TRBJ1-1; TRBD1 matches 7 bases. Germline lookup yields CDR1 LNHNV and CDR2 YYDKDF (reference sequence). The CDR3 totals 14 residues. V was clipped by 1 base and J by 5 bases; unmatched bases: 4. In DNA, the CDR3 is TGTGCCACCAGCAGAGGGACAGGATCGACTGAAGCTTTCTTT. Translation gives CATSRGTGSTEAFF.

The chain recombines TRBV19 with TRBJ1-5; a possible D gene is TRBD1 (5 bases). V was cut by 7 bases and J by 4 bases, with 20 bases left in between. This CDR3 is 16 amino acids long. CDR1 is LNHDA and CDR2 is SQIVND in the germline V gene (reference sequence). The CDR3 reads CASTHQGGAENQPQHF. CDR3 nucleotide sequence: TGTGCCAGTACCCATCAGGGAGGGGCAGAAAATCAGCCCCAGCATTTT.

This clone was detected once. The chain couples TRBV30 to TRBJ2-7, with unresolved D. V was shortened by 4 bases and J by 2 bases, with 12 bases between the two germline ends. The CDR3 runs 13 residues. CDR1 and CDR2 (germline): GTSNPN, SVGIG (reference sequence). The CDR3 DNA is TGTGCCTGGATGGTCGGCAGCCCCTACGAGCAGTACTTC. Its translation: CAWMVGSPYEQYF.

The chain uses TRBV3-1 (or the pseudogene TRBV3-2) and TRBJ2-1, with 10 bases fitting TRBD2. The CDR3 spans 15 residues. J gave up 5 bases and V 5 bases, and 6 bases lay outside the gene matches. The germline V gene encodes CDR1 LGHDT and CDR2 YNNKEL (reference sequence). The CDR3 here is CASSKGTSADNEQFF. CDR3 DNA sequence: TGTGCCAGCAGCAAAGGGACTAGCGCAGACAATGAGCAGTTCTTC.

The rearrangement links TRBV11-3 to TRBJ2-1; no clear D gene. This CDR3 is built from 14 residues. Germline assignment: CDR1 SGHNT and CDR2 YENEEA. The V and J ends lost 6 bases and 11 bases respectively, with 20 bases between them. CDR3 coding DNA: TGTGCCAGCAGTTCCTTTCCCCCCCCGTCACAGCAGTTCTTC. Residues: CASSSFPPPSQQFF.

The chain has TRBV4-1 and TRBJ1-3; unclear D gene. Trimming took off 2 bases at V and 8 bases at J, with 25 bases between the two ends. This CDR3 contains 18 residues. The V gene's germline CDR1 is MGHRA and CDR2 YSYEKL. Here the CDR3 reads CASSQLPYALGSLDTIYF. CDR3 nucleotide sequence: TGCGCCAGCAGCCAACTACCCTACGCCTTGGGGTCCTTAGACACCATATATTTT.

The V and J genes are TRBV18 and TRBJ1-2; TRBD1 might be the D (6 bases). This CDR3 contains 12 residues. The V gene's germline CDR1 is KGHSH and CDR2 LQKENI. Trimming took off 6 bases at V and 8 bases at J, with 13 bases between the two ends. The CDR3: CASSLNREGYTF. CDR3 in DNA: TGTGCCAGCTCGCTCAACAGGGAAGGCTACACCTTC.

V is TRBV18 and J is TRBJ2-6; 10 positions match TRBD1. Losses at the gene ends were 0 bases for V and 0 bases for J; bases not matched to a gene: 5. Germline V gene sequence: CDR1 KGHSH, CDR2 LQKENI. The CDR3 sequence is 19 residues long. This chain's CDR3 is CASSPPEGQGTSGANVLTF. Written as DNA, the CDR3 is TGTGCCAGCTCACCACCGGAGGGACAGGGGACCTCTGGGGCCAACGTCCTGACTTTC. The variable domain in full, with the rest retrieved from reference TRBV18 and TRBJ2-6, is NAGVMQNPRHLVRRRGQEARLRCSPMKGHSHVYWYRQLPEEGLKFMVYLQKENIIDESGMPKERFSAEFPKEGPSILRIQQVVRGDSAAYFCASSPPEGQGTSGANVLTFGAGSRLTVL.

The chain is built from TRBV2 and TRBJ1-2; the D gene is possibly TRBD1 (5 bases). CDR1 and CDR2 from the germline V gene are SNHLY and FYNNEI. Trimming removed 4 bases from V and 2 bases from J, with 11 bases in between. This CDR3 is 14 amino acids long. The CDR3 loop is CASSVGRVNYGYTF. The CDR3, as DNA: TGTGCCAGCAGTGTAGGCAGGGTGAACTATGGCTACACCTTC.

Here the CDR3 reads CSASEAGRTNQPQHF. The CDR3 bases are TGCAGTGCTAGTGAGGCGGGACGAACCAATCAGCCCCAGCATTTT. The rearrangement joins TRBV20-1 to TRBJ1-5; TRBD1 is a possible D gene (5 bases). The CDR3 runs to 15 residues. Trimming stripped 3 bases from V and 3 bases from J, with 15 bases between. CDR1 is DFQATT and CDR2 is SNEGSKA in the germline V gene (reference sequence).

The chain combines TRBV5-5 with TRBJ2-5, with D unresolved. Germline loops: CDR1 SGHKS, CDR2 YYEKEE (reference sequence). V shed 0 bases and J shed 5 bases, with 8 bases lying between them. The CDR3 runs to 13 residues. The CDR3 region has the DNA TGTGCCAGCAGCTTGGTGTTAGGGGAGACCCAGTACTTC. It is translated as CASSLVLGETQYF.

CDR3 in amino acids: CASSFRFLSGVDYGYTF. CDR3 bases: TGTGCCAGCAGCTTTCGGTTTTTGTCGGGTGTGGACTATGGCTACACCTTC. V is TRBV5-5 and J is TRBJ1-2; D call uncertain. Germline CDR1 reads SGHKS; CDR2 reads YYEKEE (reference sequence). V lost 2 bases and J lost 3, with 20 bases in between. The CDR3 extends over 17 amino acids.

This rearrangement joins TRBV7-8 to TRBJ1-5; no clear D. Trimming pared 5 bases from V and 3 bases from J, leaving 17 bases between. Germline lookup yields CDR1 SGHVS and CDR2 FQNEAQ. The CDR3 totals 16 residues. CDR3 bases: TGTGCCAGCAGCACACACCCTGGGCAGGACAATCAGCCCCAGCATTTT. Amino acid sequence: CASSTHPGQDNQPQHF.

This chain connects TRBV5-8 to TRBJ1-5; the D is unclear. There are 12 residues in the CDR3. Trimming removed 4 bases from V and 7 bases from J, with 9 bases in between. CDR1 SGHTS and CDR2 YDEGEE come from the germline V gene. The CDR3 here is CASSPEGQPQHF. The CDR3, as DNA: TGTGCCAGCAGCCCCGAGGGACAGCCCCAGCATTTT.

The chain combines TRBV11-2 with TRBJ1-1; TRBD1 might be the D (5 bases). The V end was cut by 3 bases, the J end by 6 bases, with 8 bases between. The germline gives CDR1 SGHAT, CDR2 FQNNGV. The CDR3 loop spans 12 amino acids. CDR3 sequence reads: CASSFGGSEAFF. Here the CDR3 DNA reads TGTGCCAGCAGCTTTGGGGGGTCTGAAGCTTTCTTT.

V gene TRBV28 combines with J gene TRBJ2-5; D is unclear. Germline CDR1 MDHEN, CDR2 SYDVKM. The CDR3 loop spans 14 amino acids. Trimming took off 5 bases at V and 5 bases at J, with 15 bases between the two ends. As DNA, the CDR3 is TGTGCCAGCAGTCCCCGGAATTTCGGGGAGACCCAGTACTTC. Its protein is CASSPRNFGETQYF.

V and J are TRBV5-1 and TRBJ2-1; D possibly corresponds to TRBD2 (5 bases). This CDR3 region has 13 residues. CDR1 and CDR2 (germline): SGHRS, YFSETQ. V was trimmed by 1 base and J by 10 bases, leaving 12 bases between them. The CDR3 DNA reads TGCGCCAGCAGCTTGTTCGGGGAAGGCGAGCAGTTCTTC. Its protein is CASSLFGEGEQFF.

V and J are TRBV19 and TRBJ1-4; D possibly corresponds to TRBD1 (5 bases). The V end was cut by 6 bases, the J end by 5 bases, with 13 bases between. CDR1 is LNHDA and CDR2 is SQIVND in the germline V gene (reference sequence). This CDR3 is 14 amino acids long. CDR3: CASRRGQGNEKLFF. Here the CDR3 DNA reads TGTGCCAGTAGGAGGGGTCAGGGAAATGAAAAACTGTTTTTT.

The genes are TRBV3-1 (or the pseudogene TRBV3-2) and TRBJ2-1; 11 bases align to TRBD2. There are 16 residues in the CDR3. CDR1 and CDR2 (germline): LGHDT, YNNKEL (reference sequence). Germline trimming cut 1 base from V and 9 bases from J; bases unmatched to any gene: 8. The CDR3 nucleotides are TGTGCCAGCAGCCAAGTAGTACTAGCGGGAGCAAGTGAGCAGTTCTTC. It encodes CASSQVVLAGASEQFF.

The V call is TRBV20-1, the J call TRBJ1-4; 7 positions agree with TRBD1. The J segment lost 8 bases and the V segment lost 3 bases, leaving 9 bases of the junction unmatched. The germline CDR1 and CDR2 sequences are DFQATT and SNEGSKA (reference sequence). The CDR3 length is 14 residues. The CDR3 loop reads CSASSRQGGEKLFF. CDR3 in DNA: TGCAGTGCTAGTAGTCGACAGGGAGGAGAAAAACTGTTTTTT.

The chain links TRBV20-1 to TRBJ2-1, with a weak D call TRBD2 (6 bases). CDR3 size: 15 residues. The germline gives CDR1 DFQATT, CDR2 SNEGSKA (reference sequence). Trimming cost V 3 bases and J 0 bases, with 12 bases left between them. The CDR3 DNA reads TGCAGTGCTAGTAATCTCGGGAGCTCCTACAATGAGCAGTTCTTC. Translated: CSASNLGSSYNEQFF.